This T cell receptor (beta chain) was captured by sequencing in a study of blood T cell repertoires in COVID-19. Overall study: COVID-19 samples, acute and convalescent, were from the United States, Italy and Spain.

Germline CDR1 and CDR2: MDHEN and SYDVKM. Trimming removed 5 bases from V and 5 bases from J; junction bases left unmatched: 3. The CDR3 sequence is 13 residues long. Residents of about 25 US areas, aged roughly 18 to 89 years, made up the participants. Resolution of symptoms, clearance, or two negative PCRs was present in recovered Cohort 3 donors. Sequencing was performed with immunoSEQ multiplex PCR; in TCRdb, only in-frame clones are kept and a portion is missing. The sample has some 390,000 clones, 85% to 90% seen once. This clonotype originated in a man aged 25-45 years who had recovered from COVID-19. The sequencing sample was made of PBMCs or T cells enriched from blood (not recorded which). This sequence joins TRBV28 and TRBJ1-1; TRBD1 matches at 9 bases. CDR3 sequence (DNA): TGTGCCAGCAGTGGGACAGGGAGGACTGAAGCTTTCTTT. Encoded protein: CASSGTGRTEAFF.